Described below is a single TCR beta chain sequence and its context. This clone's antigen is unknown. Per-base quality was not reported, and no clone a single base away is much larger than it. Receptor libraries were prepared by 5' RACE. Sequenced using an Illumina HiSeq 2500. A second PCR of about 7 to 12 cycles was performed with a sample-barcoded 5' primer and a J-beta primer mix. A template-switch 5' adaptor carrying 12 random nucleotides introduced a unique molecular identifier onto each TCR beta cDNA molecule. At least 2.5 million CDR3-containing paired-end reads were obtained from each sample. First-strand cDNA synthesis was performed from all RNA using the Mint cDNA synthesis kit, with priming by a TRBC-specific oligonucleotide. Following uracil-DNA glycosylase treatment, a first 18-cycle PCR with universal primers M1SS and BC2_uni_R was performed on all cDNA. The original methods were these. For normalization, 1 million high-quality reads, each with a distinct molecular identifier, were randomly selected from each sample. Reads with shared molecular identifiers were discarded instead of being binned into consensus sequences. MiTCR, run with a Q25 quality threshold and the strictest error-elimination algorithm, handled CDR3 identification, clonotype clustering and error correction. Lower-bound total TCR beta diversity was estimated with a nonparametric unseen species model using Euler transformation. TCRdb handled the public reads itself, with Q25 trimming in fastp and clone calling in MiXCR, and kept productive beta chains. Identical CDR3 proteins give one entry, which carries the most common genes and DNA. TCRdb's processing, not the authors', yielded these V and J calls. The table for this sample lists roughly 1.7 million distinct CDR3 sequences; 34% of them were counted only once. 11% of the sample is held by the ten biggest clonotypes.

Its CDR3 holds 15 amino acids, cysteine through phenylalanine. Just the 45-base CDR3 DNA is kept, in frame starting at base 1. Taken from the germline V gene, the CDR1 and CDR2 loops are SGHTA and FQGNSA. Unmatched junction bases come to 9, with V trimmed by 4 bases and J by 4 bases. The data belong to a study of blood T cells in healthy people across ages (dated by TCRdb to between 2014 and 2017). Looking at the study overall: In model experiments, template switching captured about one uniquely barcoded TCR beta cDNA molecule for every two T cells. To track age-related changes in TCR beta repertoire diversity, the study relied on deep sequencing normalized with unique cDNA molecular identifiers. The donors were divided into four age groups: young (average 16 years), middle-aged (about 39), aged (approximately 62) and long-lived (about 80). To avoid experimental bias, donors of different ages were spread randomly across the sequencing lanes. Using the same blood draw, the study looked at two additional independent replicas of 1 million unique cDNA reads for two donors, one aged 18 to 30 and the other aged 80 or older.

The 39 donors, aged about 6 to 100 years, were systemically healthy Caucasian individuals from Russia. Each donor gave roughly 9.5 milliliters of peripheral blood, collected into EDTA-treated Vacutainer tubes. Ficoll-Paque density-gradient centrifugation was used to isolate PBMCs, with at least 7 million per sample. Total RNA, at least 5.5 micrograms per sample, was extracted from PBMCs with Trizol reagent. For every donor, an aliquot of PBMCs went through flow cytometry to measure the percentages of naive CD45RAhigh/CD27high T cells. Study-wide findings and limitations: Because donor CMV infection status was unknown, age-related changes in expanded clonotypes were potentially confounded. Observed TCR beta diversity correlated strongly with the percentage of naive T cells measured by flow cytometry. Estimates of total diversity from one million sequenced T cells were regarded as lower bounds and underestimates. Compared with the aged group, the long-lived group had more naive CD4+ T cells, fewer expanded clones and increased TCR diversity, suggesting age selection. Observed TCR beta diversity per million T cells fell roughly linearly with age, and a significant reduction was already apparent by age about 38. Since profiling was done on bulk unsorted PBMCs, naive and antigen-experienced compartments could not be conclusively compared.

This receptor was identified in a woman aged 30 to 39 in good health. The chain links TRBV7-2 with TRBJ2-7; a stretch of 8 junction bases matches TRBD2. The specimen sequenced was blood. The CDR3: CASSSGPAGVYEQYF. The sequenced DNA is TGTGCCAGCAGCTCGGGGCCAGCGGGGGTATACGAGCAGTACTTC. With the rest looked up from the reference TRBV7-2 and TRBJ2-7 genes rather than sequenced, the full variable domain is GAGVSQSPSNKVTEKGKDVELRCDPISGHTALYWYRQSLGQGLEFLIYFQGNSAPDKSGLPSDRFSAERTGGSVSTLTIQRTQQEDSAVYLCASSSGPAGVYEQYFGPGTRLTVT.